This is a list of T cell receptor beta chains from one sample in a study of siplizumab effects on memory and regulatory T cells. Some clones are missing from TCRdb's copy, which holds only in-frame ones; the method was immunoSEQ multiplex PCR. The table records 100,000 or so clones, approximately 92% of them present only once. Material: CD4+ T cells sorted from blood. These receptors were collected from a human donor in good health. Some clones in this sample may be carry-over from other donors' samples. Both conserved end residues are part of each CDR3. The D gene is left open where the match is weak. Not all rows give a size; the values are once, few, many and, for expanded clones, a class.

DNA: TGCAGCGTTCTATCCGTGGTCGGGGAGACCCAGTACTTC
CDR3: CSVLSVVGETQYF
size: once
J: TRBJ2-5
D: NA
length: 13
V: TRBV29-1

DNA: TGCGCCAGCAGCTTAGGGATACAAGAGACCCAGTACTTC
CDR3: CASSLGIQETQYF
size: NA
J: TRBJ2-5
D: NA
length: 13
V: TRBV5-1

DNA: TGTGCCACCAACACACTCTACGAGCAGTACTTC
CDR3: CATNTLYEQYF
size: NA
J: TRBJ2-7
D: NA
length: 11
V: TRBV28

DNA: TGTGCCAGCAGTTTTACCGACAGGGGCGGAACTGAAGCTTTCTTT
CDR3: CASSFTDRGGTEAFF
size: NA
J: TRBJ1-1
D: TRBD1
length: 15
V: TRBV27

DNA: TGTGCCAGCAGTAAGGGGGGGGGCAGCGATCAGCCCCAGCATTTT
CDR3: CASSKGGGSDQPQHF
size: NA
J: TRBJ1-5
D: NA
length: 15
V: TRBV6-5

DNA: TGTGCCAGCAGCTTAGTCGGAGCAGGGACCTACGAGCAGTACTTC
CDR3: CASSLVGAGTYEQYF
size: NA
J: TRBJ2-7
D: NA
length: 15
V: TRBV7-9

DNA: TGTGCCAGTAGTCCGGGTGGAGGGAACACTGAAGCTTTCTTT
CDR3: CASSPGGGNTEAFF
size: NA
J: TRBJ1-1
D: NA
length: 14
V: TRBV19

DNA: TGTGCCAGTGCACAACGGACAGGGCTCTACAATGAGCAGTTCTTC
CDR3: CASAQRTGLYNEQFF
size: NA
J: TRBJ2-1
D: TRBD1
length: 15
V: TRBV19

DNA: TGTGCCAGCAGGCTCGCCGGGGCTGGCTACGAGCAGTACTTC
CDR3: CASRLAGAGYEQYF
size: NA
J: TRBJ2-7
D: NA
length: 14
V: TRBV14

DNA: TGCACCAGCAGCCAGGGACGTAGCAATCAGCCCCAGCATTTT
CDR3: CTSSQGRSNQPQHF
size: NA
J: TRBJ1-5
D: NA
length: 14
V: TRBV1

DNA: TGTGCCAGCAGTACCGGGGTGGGTGAGCAGTTCTTC
CDR3: CASSTGVGEQFF
size: NA
J: TRBJ2-1
D: NA
length: 12
V: TRBV6-1

DNA: TGTGCCAGCAGCCCACTTTCCGGACAGGGAATACAGCACGAGCAGTACTTC
CDR3: CASSPLSGQGIQHEQYF
size: NA
J: TRBJ2-7
D: TRBD1
length: 17
V: TRBV14

DNA: TGCGCCAGCAGCTTGGGGCCCACTGGAAACACCATATATTTT
CDR3: CASSLGPTGNTIYF
size: NA
J: TRBJ1-3
D: NA
length: 14
V: TRBV5-1

DNA: TGTGCCAGCAGTGAGGCGGGTTTCGATCAGCCCCAGCATTTT
CDR3: CASSEAGFDQPQHF
size: NA
J: TRBJ1-5
D: NA
length: 14
V: TRBV25-1

DNA: TGTGCCAGCAGTTTTACTTACGAGCAGTACTTC
CDR3: CASSFTYEQYF
size: NA
J: TRBJ2-7
D: NA
length: 11
V: TRBV28

DNA: TGCAGTGGGACAGAATACAATGAGCAGTTCTTC
CDR3: CSGTEYNEQFF
size: NA
J: TRBJ2-1
D: NA
length: 11
V: TRBV20-1

DNA: TGTGCCAGCAGCACCCCGGGGGATGATATAGGGTACACCTTC
CDR3: CASSTPGDDIGYTF
size: NA
J: TRBJ1-2
D: NA
length: 14
V: TRBV5-4

DNA: TGTGCCAGCCGCCCCCTAGCCGGGGAGCTGTTTTTT
CDR3: CASRPLAGELFF
size: NA
J: TRBJ2-2
D: NA
length: 12
V: TRBV28

DNA: TGTGCCAGTAGTATCGGTATGGGACTTATCGGAGGAAAACTGTTTTTT
CDR3: CASSIGMGLIGGKLFF
size: NA
J: TRBJ1-4
D: NA
length: 16
V: TRBV19

DNA: TGTGCCAGTAGTTTAAGTCACCGACAGCGGCGAAGCTCCTATGGCTACACCTTC
CDR3: CASSLSHRQRRSSYGYTF
size: NA
J: TRBJ1-2
D: NA
length: 18
V: TRBV19

DNA: TGTGCCAGTAGTGAAGGGGGGGCCCCAGATACGCAGTATTTT
CDR3: CASSEGGAPDTQYF
size: NA
J: TRBJ2-3
D: NA
length: 14
V: TRBV19

DNA: TGTGCCAGCAGTATGGGACTTGGAGGTGATGAGCAGTTCTTC
CDR3: CASSMGLGGDEQFF
size: NA
J: TRBJ2-1
D: NA
length: 14
V: TRBV27

DNA: TGTGCCAGCAGCTTGGGTTTAGCGGGAGCCTACGAGCAGTACTTC
CDR3: CASSLGLAGAYEQYF
size: NA
J: TRBJ2-7
D: TRBD2
length: 15
V: TRBV5-5

DNA: TGCAGCGTTGAACTCTTGCAGGGTATTGACTATGGCTACACCTTC
CDR3: CSVELLQGIDYGYTF
size: NA
J: TRBJ1-2
D: NA
length: 15
V: TRBV29-1

DNA: TGTGCCAGCAGCTTAAATGGGCGGTGGTCGGGCACAGATACGCAGTATTTT
CDR3: CASSLNGRWSGTDTQYF
size: NA
J: TRBJ2-3
D: NA
length: 17
V: TRBV7-3

DNA: TGTGCCAGCAGCGCAAGACACGACACAGATACGCAGTATTTT
CDR3: CASSARHDTDTQYF
size: NA
J: TRBJ2-3
D: NA
length: 14
V: TRBV7-6

DNA: TGTGCCATCAGTCCGGAGCGGGAGGGCCGCAATGAGCAGTTCTTC
CDR3: CAISPEREGRNEQFF
size: NA
J: TRBJ2-1
D: TRBD2
length: 15
V: TRBV10-3

DNA: TGTGCCTGGAGCGTCGGTGGGGAGGCGACCCAGTACTTC
CDR3: CAWSVGGEATQYF
size: NA
J: TRBJ2-5
D: NA
length: 13
V: TRBV30

DNA: TGTGCCAGCAGCTTAGTCGGACTAGCGGGAGGCCCGGATACGCAGTATTTT
CDR3: CASSLVGLAGGPDTQYF
size: NA
J: TRBJ2-3
D: TRBD2
length: 17
V: TRBV11-2

DNA: TGTGCCAGCAGCCGGGGTTTTGTGACAGGGTCAGAGACCCAGTACTTC
CDR3: CASSRGFVTGSETQYF
size: NA
J: TRBJ2-5
D: TRBD1
length: 16
V: TRBV11-2

DNA: TGTGCCAGCAGCTTAGACCGGGGGGCCTATCAGCCCCAGCATTTT
CDR3: CASSLDRGAYQPQHF
size: NA
J: TRBJ1-5
D: NA
length: 15
V: TRBV7-8

DNA: TGTGCCAGCAGCCAAAGCACAGATACGCAGTATTTT
CDR3: CASSQSTDTQYF
size: NA
J: TRBJ2-3
D: NA
length: 12
V: TRBV7-9

DNA: TGTGCCAGCTCAGGCCAGGGGGGCACTGAAGCTTTCTTT
CDR3: CASSGQGGTEAFF
size: NA
J: TRBJ1-1
D: TRBD1
length: 13
V: TRBV18

DNA: TGTGCCAGCAGCCAGCCGGACAAGGCCGATCAGCCCCAGCATTTT
CDR3: CASSQPDKADQPQHF
size: NA
J: TRBJ1-5
D: NA
length: 15
V: TRBV5-4

DNA: TGTGCCAGCAGCTCACAGGGGGCGGATCAGCCCCAGCATTTT
CDR3: CASSSQGADQPQHF
size: NA
J: TRBJ1-5
D: TRBD1
length: 14
V: TRBV7-8

DNA: TGTGCCAGCAGTCCCCGGACAGGGAAAGATACGCAGTATTTT
CDR3: CASSPRTGKDTQYF
size: NA
J: TRBJ2-3
D: TRBD1
length: 14
V: TRBV6-5

DNA: TGTGCCAGCAGTTGGACATTCCAGCCCCAGCATTTT
CDR3: CASSWTFQPQHF
size: NA
J: TRBJ1-5
D: NA
length: 12
V: TRBV28

DNA: TGCGCCAGCAGCCCGCTTAACACCCGTTCACCCCTCCACTTT
CDR3: CASSPLNTRSPLHF
size: NA
J: TRBJ1-6
D: NA
length: 14
V: TRBV5-1

DNA: TGTGCCAGCAGCCCCGGACTAGGGCCCACCGGGGAGCTGTTTTTT
CDR3: CASSPGLGPTGELFF
size: NA
J: TRBJ2-2
D: TRBD2
length: 15
V: TRBV7-3

DNA: TGTGCCAGCAGCCGGGGGACTAGCGGGAGTAATGAGCAGTTCTTC
CDR3: CASSRGTSGSNEQFF
size: NA
J: TRBJ2-1
D: TRBD2
length: 15
V: TRBV7-3

DNA: TGTGCCAGCAGCTTGTGGGGCGACTCAAGCACAGATACGCAGTATTTT
CDR3: CASSLWGDSSTDTQYF
size: once
J: TRBJ2-3
D: NA
length: 16
V: TRBV5-8

DNA: TGTGCCAGTAGTATTTTAGGACGGGAGACCCAGTACTTC
CDR3: CASSILGRETQYF
size: NA
J: TRBJ2-5
D: NA
length: 13
V: TRBV19

DNA: TGTGCCAGTAGTGAAGAGCCGGGACAGGCCTACGAGCAGTACTTC
CDR3: CASSEEPGQAYEQYF
size: NA
J: TRBJ2-7
D: TRBD1
length: 15
V: TRBV19

DNA: TGTGCCAGCAGACCGGGACTAGCGGGGAATGAGCAGTTCTTC
CDR3: CASRPGLAGNEQFF
size: NA
J: TRBJ2-1
D: TRBD2
length: 14
V: TRBV6-6

DNA: TGTGCCAGTAGTCCGACTACTAGCGGAGGGCAGTTCTTC
CDR3: CASSPTTSGGQFF
size: few
J: TRBJ2-1
D: TRBD2
length: 13
V: TRBV19

DNA: TGTGCCAGCTGGGAAGAAAAACTGTTTTTT
CDR3: CASWEEKLFF
size: NA
J: TRBJ1-4
D: NA
length: 10
V: TRBV28

DNA: TGTGCCAGCAGCCGGGACAATGGGTACGAGCAGTACTTC
CDR3: CASSRDNGYEQYF
size: once
J: TRBJ2-7
D: NA
length: 13
V: TRBV11-2

DNA: TGTGCCAGCAGCTTAGCTCCTAGGGACTACCCCCAAGAGACCCAGTACTTC
CDR3: CASSLAPRDYPQETQYF
size: once
J: TRBJ2-5
D: TRBD2
length: 17
V: TRBV7-9

DNA: TGTGCCAGCAAGGCGGGAGGGCCCCACAATGAGCAGTTCTTC
CDR3: CASKAGGPHNEQFF
size: NA
J: TRBJ2-1
D: TRBD2
length: 14
V: TRBV6-5

DNA: TGCGCCAGCAGCTTGGACGGGTCCCCCACAGATACGCAGTATTTT
CDR3: CASSLDGSPTDTQYF
size: NA
J: TRBJ2-3
D: NA
length: 15
V: TRBV5-1

DNA: TGTGCCAGCAGCGGGCAGTTGGGGGAGGGAAACACCATATATTTT
CDR3: CASSGQLGEGNTIYF
size: NA
J: TRBJ1-3
D: NA
length: 15
V: TRBV6-5

DNA: TGCGCCAGCAGCCCGGAGGTGCCAGCGGGCTACGAGCAGTACTTC
CDR3: CASSPEVPAGYEQYF
size: NA
J: TRBJ2-7
D: NA
length: 15
V: TRBV5-1

DNA: TGTGCCAGCAGCGAGACCGGGACTTCCACAGATACGCAGTATTTT
CDR3: CASSETGTSTDTQYF
size: NA
J: TRBJ2-3
D: NA
length: 15
V: TRBV9

DNA: TGTGCCAGCAGGGGAGCAACCCGCTCCTACAATGAGCAGTTCTTC
CDR3: CASRGATRSYNEQFF
size: NA
J: TRBJ2-1
D: NA
length: 15
V: TRBV13